This TCR beta chain was documented in a study of shared clonotypes between healthy human individuals. Among the unsorted PBMC samples, replicate PCRs used around 300 ng DNA, 25,000 to 35,000 T cell genomes. The authors' processing: Filtering was not the same, since immunoSEQ gave junction-only sequences without quality scores. Generated by immunoSEQ multiplex PCR, the TCRdb table keeps only in-frame clones and is missing some. D and trimming were read from the DNA, whereas the V and J calls and clone size are those reported in that table. The table records about 87,000 clones, around half of them present only once. The CDR3 has 16 amino acids. Germline CDR1 LGHNA, CDR2 YSLEER. V was clipped by 3 bases and J by 8 bases, with 20 bases between them. Healthy HIV-negative adults with no recent acute infections or vaccinations were recruited as donors.

This rearrangement joins TRBV4-3 to TRBJ2-1, with D perhaps matching TRBD2 (5 bases). The receptor's source is a middle-aged woman in good health. Some clones in this sample may be carry-over from other donors' samples. Sequencing input: PBMCs. CDR3 protein: CASSQPSVGRGHEQFF. CDR3 in DNA: TGCGCCAGCAGCCAGCCATCGGTCGGGCGAGGGCATGAGCAGTTCTTC.